The 5 T cell receptor beta chains reported below all come from one sample, sequenced in a study of Tregs in tolerant kidney transplant recipients. Libraries were prepared by immunoSEQ multiplex PCR; TCRdb keeps only in-frame clonotypes and omits some of them. The data show around 61,000 clones, around 82% seen once. The specimen was CD4+ T cells from blood. Every receptor here comes from a human donor in good health.

The gene calls are TRBV2 and TRBJ2-3; a possible D gene is TRBD2 (5 bases). Trimming took off 6 bases at V and 4 bases at J, with 11 bases between the two ends. Germline lookup yields CDR1 SNHLY and CDR2 FYNNEI. The CDR3 runs to 13 residues. The CDR3 region is CASRETIPDTQYF. The CDR3 DNA reads TGTGCCAGCAGGGAGACTATCCCAGATACGCAGTATTTT. Looking up the rest from reference TRBV2 and TRBJ2-3 gives the full variable domain: EPEVTQTPSHQVTQMGQEVILRCVPISNHLYFYWYRQILGQKVEFLVSFYNNEISEKSEIFDDQFSVERPDGSNFTLKIRSTKLEDSAMYFCASRETIPDTQYFGPGTRLTVL.

This clone was recorded once. This sequence joins TRBV5-4 and TRBJ1-4; TRBD1 is a possible D gene (5 bases). Trimming took 4 bases from V and 3 from J, leaving 13 bases between them. There are 15 residues in the CDR3. Germline V lookup: CDR1 SGHNT, CDR2 YYREEE (reference sequence). CDR3: CASSALRGANEKLFF. CDR3 coding DNA: TGTGCCAGCAGCGCCTTGAGGGGCGCTAATGAAAAACTGTTTTTT.

The V call is TRBV18, the J call TRBJ2-1, with a weak D call TRBD2 (5 bases). V was cut by 2 bases and J by 6 bases, with 17 bases left in between. CDR3 size: 16 residues. Germline V gene lookup returns CDR1 KGHSH and CDR2 LQKENI. In DNA, the CDR3 is TGTGCCAGCTCACCAAACGGTCAGCGGCTTGTCAATGAGCAGTTCTTC. This gives the protein CASSPNGQRLVNEQFF.

This clone was seen just once. The chain joins TRBV7-2 to TRBJ1-2, with D possibly being TRBD1 (6 bases). The germline V gene has CDR1 SGHTA and CDR2 FQGNSA. The CDR3 spans 14 residues. V lost 5 bases and J 6 bases, leaving 16 bases between the germline ends. In nucleotides, the CDR3 is TGTGCCAGCAGCCCCCCTATCCAGGGGAATGGCTACACCTTC. This translates into CASSPPIQGNGYTF.

J is TRBJ2-5 and V is TRBV4-3; 8 positions agree with TRBD2. V was clipped by 5 bases and J by 5 bases; unmatched bases: 7. The germline V gene has CDR1 LGHNA and CDR2 YSLEER. The CDR3 spans 14 residues. Written as DNA, the CDR3 is TGCGCCAGCAGCTCGGGGGGGGAGTTGGAGACCCAGTACTTC. Its protein is CASSSGGELETQYF.